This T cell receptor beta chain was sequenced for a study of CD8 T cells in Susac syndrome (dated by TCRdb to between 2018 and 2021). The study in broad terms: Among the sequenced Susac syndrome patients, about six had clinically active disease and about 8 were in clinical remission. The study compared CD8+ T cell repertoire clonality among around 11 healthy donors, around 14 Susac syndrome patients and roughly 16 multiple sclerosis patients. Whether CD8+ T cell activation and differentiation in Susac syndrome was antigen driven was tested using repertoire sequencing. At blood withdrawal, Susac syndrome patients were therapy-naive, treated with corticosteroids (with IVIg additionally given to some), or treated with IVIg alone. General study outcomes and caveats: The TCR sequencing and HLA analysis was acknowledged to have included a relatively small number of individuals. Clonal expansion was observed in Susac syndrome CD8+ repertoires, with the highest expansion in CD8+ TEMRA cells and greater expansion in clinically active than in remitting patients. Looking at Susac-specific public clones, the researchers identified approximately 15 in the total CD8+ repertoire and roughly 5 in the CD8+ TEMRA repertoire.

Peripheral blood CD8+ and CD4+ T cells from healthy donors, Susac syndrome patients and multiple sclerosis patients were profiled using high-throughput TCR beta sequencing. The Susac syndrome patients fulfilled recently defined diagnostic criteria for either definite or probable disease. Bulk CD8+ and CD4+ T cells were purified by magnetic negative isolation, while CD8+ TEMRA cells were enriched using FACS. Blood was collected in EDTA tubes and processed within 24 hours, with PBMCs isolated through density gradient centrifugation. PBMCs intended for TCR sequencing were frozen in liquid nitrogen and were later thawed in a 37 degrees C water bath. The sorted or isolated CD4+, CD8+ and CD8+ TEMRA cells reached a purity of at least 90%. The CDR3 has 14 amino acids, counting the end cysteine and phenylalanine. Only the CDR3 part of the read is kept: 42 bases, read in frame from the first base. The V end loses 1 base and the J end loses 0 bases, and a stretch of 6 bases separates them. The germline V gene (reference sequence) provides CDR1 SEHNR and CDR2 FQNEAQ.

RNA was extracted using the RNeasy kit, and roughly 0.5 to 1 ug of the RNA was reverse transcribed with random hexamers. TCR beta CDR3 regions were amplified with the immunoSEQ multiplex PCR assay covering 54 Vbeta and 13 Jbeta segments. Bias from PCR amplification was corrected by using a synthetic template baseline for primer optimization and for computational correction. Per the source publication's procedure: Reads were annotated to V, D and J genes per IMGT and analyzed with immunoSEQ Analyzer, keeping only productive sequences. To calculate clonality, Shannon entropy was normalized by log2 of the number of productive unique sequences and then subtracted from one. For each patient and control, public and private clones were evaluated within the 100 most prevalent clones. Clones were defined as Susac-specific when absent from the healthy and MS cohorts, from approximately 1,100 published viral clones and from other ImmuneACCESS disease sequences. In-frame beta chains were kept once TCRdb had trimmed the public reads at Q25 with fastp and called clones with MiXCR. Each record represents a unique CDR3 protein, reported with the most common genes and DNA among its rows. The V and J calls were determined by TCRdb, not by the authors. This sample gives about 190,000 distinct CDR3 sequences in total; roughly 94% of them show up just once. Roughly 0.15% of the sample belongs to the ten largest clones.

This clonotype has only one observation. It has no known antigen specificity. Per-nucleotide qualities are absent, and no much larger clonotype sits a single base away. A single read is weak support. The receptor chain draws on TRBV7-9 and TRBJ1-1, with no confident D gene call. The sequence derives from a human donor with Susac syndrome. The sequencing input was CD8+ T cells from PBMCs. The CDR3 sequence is CASSLEDLNTEAFF. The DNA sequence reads TGTGCCAGCAGCTTAGAGGATTTGAACACTGAAGCTTTCTTT.